The rows below give T cell receptor beta chains drawn from one sample of a study of TIL therapy for anti-PD-1-resistant metastatic lung cancer. This table comes from immunoSEQ multiplex PCR, and its TCRdb copy is limited to in-frame clones, with some not included. This table has tens of thousands of clones, around 90% appearing once. Material: blood, obtained at baseline. The receptor source for this set is a person aged 25 to 80 with non-small cell lung cancer. CDR3s include the opening cysteine and the closing phenylalanine or tryptophan. A D gene is named only where the DNA matches it firmly. Part of the rows lack a size; the others show once, few, many or a class for expanded clones.

V gene: TRBV11-2
J gene: TRBJ2-7
D gene: NA
clone size: NA
CDR3 DNA: TGTGCCAGCAGCCATCATGAGTCCTACGAGCAGTACTTC
CDR3 protein: CASSHHESYEQYF

V gene: TRBV7-9
J gene: TRBJ1-4
D gene: NA
clone size: NA
CDR3 DNA: TGTGCCAGCAGCTCCCCTAGCCGGGGGACTAATGAAAAACTGTTTTTT
CDR3 protein: CASSSPSRGTNEKLFF

V gene: TRBV4-1
J gene: TRBJ1-2
D gene: TRBD1
clone size: NA
CDR3 DNA: TGCGCCAGCAGCCCCAGGGCAGGGGGGTCAGCTAACTATGGCTACACCTTC
CDR3 protein: CASSPRAGGSANYGYTF

V gene: TRBV5-1
J gene: TRBJ1-4
D gene: NA
clone size: NA
CDR3 DNA: TGCGCCAGCAGCCTCCACCTGCGGGAAAAACTGTTTTTT
CDR3 protein: CASSLHLREKLFF

V gene: TRBV4-1
J gene: TRBJ1-1
D gene: TRBD1
clone size: NA
CDR3 DNA: TGCGCCAGCAGCCCAGACAGGGGGGGAACTGAAGCTTTCTTT
CDR3 protein: CASSPDRGGTEAFF

V gene: TRBV15
J gene: TRBJ2-3
D gene: TRBD2
clone size: NA
CDR3 DNA: TGTGCCACCAGCAGAGGAGGGATAGCGGGGCGCACAGATACGCAGTATTTT
CDR3 protein: CATSRGGIAGRTDTQYF

V gene: TRBV9
J gene: TRBJ2-3
D gene: NA
clone size: NA
CDR3 DNA: TGTGCCAGCAGCGGTCCGGACTGGGGCGGTCTAGGTTCAGATACGCAGTATTTT
CDR3 protein: CASSGPDWGGLGSDTQYF

V gene: TRBV18
J gene: TRBJ1-1
D gene: NA
clone size: NA
CDR3 DNA: TGTGCCAGCTCACCAATACAGACCGACACTGAAGCTTTCTTT
CDR3 protein: CASSPIQTDTEAFF

V gene: TRBV6-5
J gene: TRBJ2-1
D gene: NA
clone size: NA
CDR3 DNA: TGTGCCAGCTCGAGGATAGCGGAGGGTAATGAGCAGTTCTTC
CDR3 protein: CASSRIAEGNEQFF

V gene: TRBV28
J gene: TRBJ2-3
D gene: NA
clone size: NA
CDR3 DNA: TGTGCCAGCAGTCTGACTGGAAGCACAGATACGCAGTATTTT
CDR3 protein: CASSLTGSTDTQYF

V gene: TRBV12-5
J gene: TRBJ2-5
D gene: TRBD1
clone size: NA
CDR3 DNA: TGTGCTAGTGGTTGGGGAGGACAGGGGGCGAGAGAGACCCAGTACTTC
CDR3 protein: CASGWGGQGARETQYF

V gene: TRBV28
J gene: TRBJ1-4
D gene: NA
clone size: NA
CDR3 DNA: TGTGCCATCCGTACTCCAGGGGCGTCAACTAATGAAAAACTGTTTTTT
CDR3 protein: CAIRTPGASTNEKLFF

V gene: TRBV19
J gene: TRBJ1-5
D gene: TRBD1
clone size: NA
CDR3 DNA: TGTGCCAGTAGTCCAAACAGGGGCCAGCCCCAGCATTTT
CDR3 protein: CASSPNRGQPQHF

V gene: TRBV4-1
J gene: TRBJ1-2
D gene: TRBD1
clone size: NA
CDR3 DNA: TGCGCCAGCAGCCAAATGACAGGGAACTATGGCTACACCTTC
CDR3 protein: CASSQMTGNYGYTF

V gene: TRBV6-5
J gene: TRBJ2-3
D gene: TRBD2
clone size: NA
CDR3 DNA: TGTGCCAGCAGTTACTCGATCTCCCCGGGGGGGATGACGCAGTATTTT
CDR3 protein: CASSYSISPGGMTQYF

V gene: TRBV28
J gene: TRBJ2-7
D gene: NA
clone size: once
CDR3 DNA: TGTGCCAGCAGTTTACAGTACGAGCAGTACTTC
CDR3 protein: CASSLQYEQYF

V gene: TRBV6-5
J gene: TRBJ2-3
D gene: NA
clone size: NA
CDR3 DNA: TGTGCCAGCAGGCGGGTCCCCGGAGATACGCAGTATTTT
CDR3 protein: CASRRVPGDTQYF

V gene: TRBV5-1
J gene: TRBJ2-7
D gene: NA
clone size: few
CDR3 DNA: TGCGCCAGCAGTTGGGACAACGCCTACGAGCAGTACTTC
CDR3 protein: CASSWDNAYEQYF

V gene: TRBV11-3
J gene: TRBJ2-4
D gene: NA
clone size: NA
CDR3 DNA: TGTGCCAGCAGCTTAGACTATAACAACATTCAGTACTTC
CDR3 protein: CASSLDYNNIQYF

V gene: TRBV5-1
J gene: TRBJ1-2
D gene: NA
clone size: NA
CDR3 DNA: TGCGCCAGCACCGAGCGATTGGTTGGCTATGGCTACACCTTC
CDR3 protein: CASTERLVGYGYTF

V gene: TRBV6-5
J gene: TRBJ2-3
D gene: NA
clone size: NA
CDR3 DNA: TGTGCCAGCAGTTACTCGGACCGCGGGGCAGATACGCAGTATTTT
CDR3 protein: CASSYSDRGADTQYF

V gene: TRBV29-1
J gene: TRBJ1-2
D gene: NA
clone size: NA
CDR3 DNA: TGCAGCGTTACAGAGTCTAACTATGGCTACACCTTC
CDR3 protein: CSVTESNYGYTF

V gene: TRBV9
J gene: TRBJ2-2
D gene: TRBD1
clone size: NA
CDR3 DNA: TGTGCCAGCAGCGTACATCAGGGGGTCAAAGACGGGGAGCTGTTTTTT
CDR3 protein: CASSVHQGVKDGELFF

V gene: TRBV6-6
J gene: TRBJ2-2
D gene: NA
clone size: NA
CDR3 DNA: TGTGCCAGCAGTTACCCAACTAGTCCCGGGGAGCTGTTTTTT
CDR3 protein: CASSYPTSPGELFF

V gene: TRBV6-5
J gene: TRBJ2-7
D gene: NA
clone size: once
CDR3 DNA: TGTGCCAGCATCAGGTTCTACGAGCAGTACTTC
CDR3 protein: CASIRFYEQYF